A selection of T cell receptor beta chains follows, all from one sample in a study of CD8+ T cells in alopecia areata. Sequencing used immunoSEQ multiplex PCR; TCRdb keeps in-frame clones, though not all of them. The sample includes around 140,000 clones, roughly 53% of them seen just once. The starting material was CD4+ T cells sorted from blood, obtained at week 0. The receptors were sampled from a human donor with alopecia areata. CDR3s leave out the opening cysteine and the closing phenylalanine or tryptophan.

J gene,V gene,CDR3 protein
TRBJ1-6,TRBV15,ATSREAGWNSPLH
TRBJ2-3,TRBV19,ATDGQATDTQY
TRBJ2-7,TRBV13,ASSPHRGLSYEQY
TRBJ2-5,TRBV5-6,ASTKYRIQETQY
TRBJ2-1,TRBV25-1,ASSEGGGFEQF
TRBJ2-1,TRBV7-2,ASSLSGLSYNEQF
TRBJ2-2,TRBV30,AWSVPVGELF
TRBJ1-2,TRBV29-1,SVDPQGEGYT
TRBJ2-7,TRBV9,ASSKAGASSYEQY
TRBJ2-3,TRBV30,AWSPAGISTDTQY
TRBJ2-7,TRBV7-9,ASSPTPSQQY
TRBJ1-1,TRBV20-1,SARQLAEAF
TRBJ2-3,TRBV4-3,ASSQDRLVTDTQY
TRBJ2-3,TRBV18,ASSAGVVDTQY
TRBJ1-5,TRBV19,ASSKVGQGTQPQH
TRBJ2-7,TRBV2,ASRTSGSYEQY
TRBJ1-5,TRBV15,ATSRDQINQPQH
TRBJ1-1,TRBV15,ATSRDTGDSREAF
TRBJ2-3,TRBV5-6,ASWSKGTDTQY
TRBJ2-5,TRBV4-2,ASSQQAGGLWETQY
TRBJ1-5,TRBV27,ASSPNPDRGLQPQH